The clone carrying this T cell receptor (beta chain) has more than one count but fewer than ten. This sample is drawn from a study of T-cell reconstitution after alpha-beta-depleted transplantation in children. CDR1 is LGHNA, CDR2 YNFKEQ, per germline. The CDR3 is made up of 17 amino acids. The J segment lost 0 bases and the V segment lost 1 base, leaving 6 bases of the junction unmatched. Preparation of the TCRbeta library involved a method that used unique molecular identifiers. TCRdb re-derived calls from the PCR reads in MiXCR, one entry per CDR3 protein. This table has some 550,000 distinct CDR3 sequences, about 17% appearing once.

This clonotype originated in a human donor who donated a stem cell graft to a child with acute lymphoblastic leukemia. The sequencing used PBMCs from the stem cell graft donor, collected from the stem cell graft. This chain uses TRBV4-2 with TRBJ2-3; 8 bases match TRBD2. The CDR3 loop reads CASSQAESSGSTDTQYF. Here the CDR3 DNA reads TGTGCCAGCAGCCAAGCAGAGTCTAGCGGGAGCACAGATACGCAGTATTTT.